The text below deals with one T cell receptor beta chain. The method was immunoSEQ multiplex PCR; TCRdb's version includes in-frame clones alone and lacks a portion of them. The sample holds roughly 250,000 clones, 88% seen once. The data were obtained in a study of blood T cell repertoires in COVID-19. The germline V gene has CDR1 SGHAT and CDR2 FQNNGV. There are 13 residues in the CDR3. V was cut by 6 bases and J by 2 bases, with 11 bases left in between. Sequences were obtained from peripheral blood. V usage is TRBV11-2 and J usage is TRBJ2-7, with a tentative D call TRBD1 (6 bases). This receptor was obtained from a woman in her 40s who had recovered from COVID-19. The CDR3 region has the DNA TGTGCCAGCAGTCCAGGGGTGGCCTACGAGCAGTACTTC. Translation gives CASSPGVAYEQYF. Looking up the rest from reference TRBV11-2 and TRBJ2-7 gives the full variable domain: EAGVAQSPRYKIIEKRQSVAFWCNPISGHATLYWYQQILGQGPKLLIQFQNNGVVDDSQLPKDRFSAERLKGVDSTLKIQPAKLEDSAVYLCASSPGVAYEQYFGPGTRLTVT.